The next 11 T cell receptor beta chains were all read from a single sample in a study of blood T cell repertoires in COVID-19. This table comes from immunoSEQ multiplex PCR, and its TCRdb copy is limited to in-frame clones, with some not included. Of about 210,000 clones in the sample, approximately 84% were seen once. The material sequenced was peripheral blood. The receptors here all came from a woman aged 45-65 years with active or convalescent COVID-19.

This clone occurred once. The V call is TRBV5-6, the J call TRBJ1-1; a possible D gene is TRBD1 (6 bases). Germline CDR1 reads SGHDT; CDR2 reads YYEEEE. This CDR3 is 15 amino acids long. V lost 0 bases and J lost 4, with 13 bases in between. This CDR3 reads CASSLASGVGTEAFF. CDR3 bases: TGTGCCAGCAGCTTGGCTTCAGGGGTGGGCACTGAAGCTTTCTTT.

There are a few counts of this clone. The chain combines TRBV5-1 with TRBJ2-2; D is possibly TRBD2 (5 bases). V was shortened by 4 bases and J by 4 bases, with 17 bases between the two germline ends. Germline V CDR1 and CDR2: SGHRS, YFSETQ. There are 16 residues in the CDR3. This chain's CDR3 is CASSPFVLDGTGELFF. DNA of the CDR3: TGCGCCAGCAGCCCTTTTGTACTAGACGGCACCGGGGAGCTGTTTTTT.

The V and J genes are TRBV11-2 and TRBJ2-7, with a weak D call TRBD1 (6 bases). Germline V CDR1 and CDR2: SGHAT, FQNNGV. The length of the CDR3 is 16 residues. V lost 4 bases and J lost 2, with 18 bases in between. Here the CDR3 reads CASSSWGLGVPYEQYF. In DNA, the CDR3 is TGTGCCAGCAGCTCGTGGGGGCTAGGGGTACCCTACGAGCAGTACTTC.

This clone was observed once. CDR3 sequence reads: CSVGRKTEAFF. The CDR3 DNA sequence: TGCAGCGTTGGGAGGAAAACTGAAGCTTTCTTT. The J gene is TRBJ1-1, the V gene TRBV29-1; D gene ambiguous. V lost 4 bases to trimming and J lost 5 bases, with 8 bases between them. This CDR3 is built from 11 residues. CDR1 and CDR2 from the germline V gene are SQVTM and ANQGSEA.

The chain carries TRBV7-9 and TRBJ1-5, with D unresolved. The ends were cut back, 3 bases at V and 7 bases at J, with 10 bases in the middle. Per germline, CDR1 SEHNR and CDR2 FQNEAQ (reference sequence). The CDR3 is 13 amino acids. The chain's CDR3 is CASSLVAGQPQHF. The CDR3 DNA reads as TGTGCCAGCAGCTTGGTGGCGGGACAGCCCCAGCATTTT.

J is TRBJ1-4 and V is TRBV7-9; D might be TRBD1 (5 bases). Trimming stripped 3 bases from V and 0 bases from J, with 14 bases between. CDR3 length: 17 amino acids. Germline lookup yields CDR1 SEHNR and CDR2 FQNEAQ (reference sequence). In DNA, the CDR3 is TGTGCCAGCAGCTTTCCCGGCGGGGCGGCAACTAATGAAAAACTGTTTTTT. This sequence encodes CASSFPGGAATNEKLFF.

This chain connects TRBV5-3 to TRBJ1-4; possible D gene TRBD1, 6 bases. TRBV5-3 is recorded as an ORF, its role being uncertain. The germline V and J ends were trimmed by 4 bases and 5 bases, with 12 bases remaining between them. This CDR3 has 14 amino acids. This CDR3 is CARSVGQRNEKLFF. The CDR3 DNA sequence: TGTGCCAGAAGCGTCGGACAGAGGAATGAAAAACTGTTTTTT.

The rearrangement uses TRBV29-1 and TRBJ1-6; 7 bases map to TRBD1. There are 15 residues in the CDR3. Trimming removed 6 bases from V and 5 bases from J; junction bases left unmatched: 10. In germline, CDR1 is SQVTM, CDR2 ANQGSEA. The CDR3 nucleotides read TGCAGCGTCCTCATACAGGGGAAAGATAATTCACCCCTCCACTTT. Translation gives CSVLIQGKDNSPLHF.

The DNA of the CDR3 is TGTGCCAGCAGTCCCCCGGGCGGGCGCTCCTACAATGAGCAGTTCTTC. Translated, it gives CASSPPGGRSYNEQFF. The chain has TRBV28 and TRBJ2-1; D perhaps matches TRBD2 (5 bases). The germline CDR1 and CDR2 sequences are MDHEN and SYDVKM. V was pared by 5 bases and J by 0 bases, with 14 bases between. This CDR3 spans 16 amino acids.

The chain is built from TRBV7-7 and TRBJ2-3; 8 bases align to TRBD2. Germline V gene data show CDR1 as SSHAT and CDR2 as FNYEAQ (reference sequence). This CDR3 spans 15 amino acids. V lost 5 bases and J lost 2; bases outside the gene matches: 6. In DNA, the CDR3 is TGTGCCAGCAGCGCGGGGCGGGAGGCCACAGATACGCAGTATTTT. This encodes CASSAGREATDTQYF.

This chain uses TRBV7-2 with TRBJ2-7; tentatively, D is TRBD1 (6 bases). The germline gives CDR1 SGHTA, CDR2 FQGNSA. The CDR3 contains 13 residues. V gave up 5 bases and J gave up 11 bases, with 19 bases separating them. The chain's CDR3 is CASSLEGLAGEYF. The CDR3 nucleotides are TGTGCCAGCAGCCTAGAGGGGTTGGCAGGGGAGTACTTC.